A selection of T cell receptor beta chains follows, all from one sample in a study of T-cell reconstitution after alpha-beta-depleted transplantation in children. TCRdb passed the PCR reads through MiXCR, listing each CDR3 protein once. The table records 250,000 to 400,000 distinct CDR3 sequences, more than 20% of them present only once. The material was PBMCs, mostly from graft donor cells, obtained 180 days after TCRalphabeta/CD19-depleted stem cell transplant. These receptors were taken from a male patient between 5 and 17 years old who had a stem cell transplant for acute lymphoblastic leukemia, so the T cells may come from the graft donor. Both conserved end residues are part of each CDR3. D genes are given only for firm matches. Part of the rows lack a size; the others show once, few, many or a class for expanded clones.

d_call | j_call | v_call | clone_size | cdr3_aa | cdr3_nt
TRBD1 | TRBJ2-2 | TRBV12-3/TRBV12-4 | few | CASSPGQVVNTGELFF | TGTGCCAGCAGTCCCGGACAGGTCGTGAACACCGGGGAGCTGTTTTTT
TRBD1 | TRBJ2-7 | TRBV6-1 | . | CASSEEWIGVTGSYEQYF | TGTGCCAGCAGTGAAGAGTGGATAGGGGTGACAGGGTCCTACGAGCAGTACTTC
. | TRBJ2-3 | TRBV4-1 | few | CASSQGHPLSTDTQYF | TGCGCCAGCAGCCAAGGACATCCCCTTAGCACAGATACGCAGTATTTT
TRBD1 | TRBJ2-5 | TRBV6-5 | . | CASSYRRGTGGKETQYF | TGTGCCAGCAGTTACCGACGGGGGACAGGGGGCAAGGAGACCCAGTACTTC
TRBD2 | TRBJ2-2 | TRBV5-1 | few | CASSSGLGTGELFF | TGCGCCAGCAGCTCGGGACTAGGAACCGGGGAGCTGTTTTTT
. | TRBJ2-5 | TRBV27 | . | CASSVAGGETQYF | TGTGCCAGCAGTGTTGCGGGCGGAGAGACCCAGTACTTC
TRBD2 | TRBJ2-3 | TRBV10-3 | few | CATLRTGGWFTDTQYF | TGTGCCACCCTGAGGACGGGAGGTTGGTTCACGGATACGCAGTATTTT
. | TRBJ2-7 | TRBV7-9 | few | CASSLGAGPEQYF | TGTGCCAGCAGCTTAGGGGCAGGGCCCGAGCAGTACTTC
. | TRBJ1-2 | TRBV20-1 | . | CSASLAQVSYGYTF | TGCAGTGCTAGCCTAGCACAGGTTAGCTATGGCTACACCTTC
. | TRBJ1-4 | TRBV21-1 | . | CASSKKIRDSLMKNCFF | .
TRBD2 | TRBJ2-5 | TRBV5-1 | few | CASPAGVETQYF | TGCGCCAGCCCAGCGGGAGTTGAGACCCAGTACTTC
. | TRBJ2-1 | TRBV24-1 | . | CATSVNREQFF | TGTGCCACCAGCGTCAATCGGGAGCAGTTCTTC
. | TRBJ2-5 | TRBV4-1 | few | CASRPAGIAETQYF | TGCGCCAGCAGACCTGCAGGGATAGCGGAGACCCAGTACTTC
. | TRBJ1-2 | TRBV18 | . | CASTLRQSMSYGYTF | TGTGCCAGTACCTTAAGACAGTCGATGAGTTATGGCTACACCTTC
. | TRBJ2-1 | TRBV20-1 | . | CSTGRGGAYNEQFF | TGCAGTACTGGGAGGGGGGGCGCCTACAATGAGCAGTTCTTC
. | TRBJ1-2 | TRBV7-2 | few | CASSLVGYKPYGYTF | TGTGCCAGCAGCTTAGTCGGGTACAAGCCCTATGGCTACACCTTC
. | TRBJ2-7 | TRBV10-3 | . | CAISEWKLTSSYEQYF | TGTGCCATCAGTGAGTGGAAACTAACCAGCTCCTACGAGCAGTACTTC
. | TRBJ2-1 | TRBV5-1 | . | CASSLDSTGVGNEQFF | TGCGCCAGCAGCTTGGATTCCACGGGAGTGGGGAATGAGCAGTTCTTC
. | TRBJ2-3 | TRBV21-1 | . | CASRHRQPFTDTQYF | TGTGCCAGCAGACACAGGCAACCGTTCACAGATACGCAGTATTTT
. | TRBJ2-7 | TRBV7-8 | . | CASSLFRLAFYEQYF | TGTGCCAGCAGCTTATTCCGTCTGGCCTTTTACGAGCAGTACTTC
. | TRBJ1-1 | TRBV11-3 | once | CASSLERHGEAFF | TGTGCCAGCAGCTTAGAGCGGCACGGGGAGGCTTTCTTT
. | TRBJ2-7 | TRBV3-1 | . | CASSPYRGHNYEQYF | TGTGCCAGCAGCCCCTATCGCGGACACAACTACGAGCAGTACTTC
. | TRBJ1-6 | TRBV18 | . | CASSHLYGVSDSPLHF | TGTGCCAGCTCACATTTGTACGGGGTCTCGGATTCACCCCTCCACTTT
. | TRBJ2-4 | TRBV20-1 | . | CSARANSKNIQYF | TGCAGTGCTAGGGCAAACAGCAAAAACATTCAGTACTTC
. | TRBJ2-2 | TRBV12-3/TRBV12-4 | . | CASSLVPWTGELFF | TGTGCCAGCAGTTTAGTCCCCTGGACCGGGGAGCTGTTTTTT
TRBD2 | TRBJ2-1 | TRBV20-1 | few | CSARDPPLAGGPNEQFF | TGCAGTGCTAGAGATCCCCCACTAGCGGGAGGGCCCAATGAGCAGTTCTTC
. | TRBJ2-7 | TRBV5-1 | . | CASSRIVGTPTYEQYF | TGCGCCAGCAGCCGTATAGTCGGGACACCTACCTACGAGCAGTACTTC
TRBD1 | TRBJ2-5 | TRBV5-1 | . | CASSLSLDRGPETQYF | TGCGCCAGCAGCCTTTCCCTGGACAGGGGGCCAGAGACCCAGTACTTC
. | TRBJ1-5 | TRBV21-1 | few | CASSGPTGVSNQPQHF | TGTGCCAGCAGCGGACCGACAGGGGTTAGCAATCAGCCCCAGCATTTT
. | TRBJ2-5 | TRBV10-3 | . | CAMSERSQETQYF | TGTGCCATGAGTGAGAGAAGCCAAGAGACCCAGTACTTC
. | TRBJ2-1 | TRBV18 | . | CASSPVISRYSDNEQFF | TGTGCCAGCTCACCGGTAATATCTCGCTACTCAGACAATGAGCAGTTCTTC
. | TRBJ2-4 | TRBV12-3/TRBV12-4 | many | CASSFSVLAQAKNIQYF | TGTGCCAGCAGTTTTTCTGTGCTAGCGCAAGCCAAAAACATTCAGTACTTC
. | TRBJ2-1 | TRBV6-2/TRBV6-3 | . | CASSYRTVRVYEQFF | TGTGCCAGCAGTTACCGGACTGTCCGGGTCTATGAGCAGTTCTTC
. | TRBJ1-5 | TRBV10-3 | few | CAISTGFNQPQHF | TGTGCCATCAGTACAGGATTCAATCAGCCCCAGCATTTT
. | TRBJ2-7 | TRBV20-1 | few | CSARPPQEEGYYEQYF | TGCAGTGCTAGACCCCCCCAAGAGGAGGGTTATTACGAGCAGTACTTC
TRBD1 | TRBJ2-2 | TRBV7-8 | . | CASSLFAGGNTGELFF | TGTGCCAGCAGCCTTTTTGCAGGGGGTAACACCGGGGAGCTGTTTTTT
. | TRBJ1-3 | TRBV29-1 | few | CSVITGHPARGNTIYF | TGCAGCGTTATAACGGGACACCCGGCCAGAGGAAACACCATATATTTT
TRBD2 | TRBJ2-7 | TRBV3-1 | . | CASSLEATSGYEQYF | TGTGCCAGCAGCCTAGAGGCGACTAGCGGCTACGAGCAGTACTTC
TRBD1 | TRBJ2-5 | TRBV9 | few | CASSQMTGGGGETQYF | TGTGCCAGCAGCCAAATGACAGGGGGTGGTGGAGAGACCCAGTACTTC
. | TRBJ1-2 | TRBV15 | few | CATSRVGSGYGYTF | TGTGCCACCAGCAGAGTAGGGTCTGGGTATGGCTACACCTTC
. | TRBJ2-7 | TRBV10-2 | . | CASSELTYEQYF | TGCGCCAGCAGTGAACTTACCTACGAGCAGTACTTC
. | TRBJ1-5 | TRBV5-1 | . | CASSLYPGGNQPQHF | TGCGCCAGCAGCTTGTATCCGGGGGGCAATCAGCCCCAGCATTTT
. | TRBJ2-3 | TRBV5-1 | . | CASGKGETDTQYF | TGCGCCTCCGGAAAGGGAGAAACAGATACGCAGTATTTT
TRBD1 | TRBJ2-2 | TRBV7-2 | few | CASSNAGGITGELFF | TGTGCCAGCAGCAACGCAGGGGGCATCACCGGGGAGCTGTTTTTT
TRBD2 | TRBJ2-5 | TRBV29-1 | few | CSVFLAGGPSEETQYF | TGCAGCGTTTTTCTAGCGGGAGGGCCGTCGGAGGAGACCCAGTACTTC
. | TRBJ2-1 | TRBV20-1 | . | CSAREVQGWTNEQFF | TGCAGTGCTAGAGAAGTCCAGGGGTGGACCAATGAGCAGTTCTTC
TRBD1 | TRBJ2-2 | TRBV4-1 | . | CASSPGQWNTGELFF | TGCGCCAGCAGCCCGGGACAGTGGAACACCGGGGAGCTGTTTTTT
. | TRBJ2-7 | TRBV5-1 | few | CASSSRDLRYEQYF | TGCGCCAGCAGCTCGCGGGACTTACGCTACGAGCAGTACTTC
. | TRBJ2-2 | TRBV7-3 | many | CASSLIGTSNTGELFF | TGTGCCAGCAGCTTAATAGGGACAAGCAACACCGGGGAGCTGTTTTTT
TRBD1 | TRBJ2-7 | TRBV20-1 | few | CSARRRTGRSSYEQYF | TGCAGTGCTAGAAGAAGGACAGGTCGAAGCTCCTACGAGCAGTACTTC
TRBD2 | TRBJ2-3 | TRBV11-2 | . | CASSFPGLAVTDTQYF | TGTGCCAGCAGCTTTCCGGGACTAGCGGTCACAGATACGCAGTATTTT
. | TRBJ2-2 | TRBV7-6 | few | CASSLEVSLGAGELFF | TGTGCCAGCAGCTTAGAAGTCAGCCTAGGGGCCGGGGAGCTGTTTTTT
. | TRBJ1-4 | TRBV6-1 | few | CASKVLGGREKLFF | TGTGCCAGCAAAGTACTGGGGGGGAGGGAAAAACTGTTTTTT
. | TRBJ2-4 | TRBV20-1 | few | CSANPGSRLAKNIQYF | TGCAGTGCCAACCCCGGGAGCCGGTTAGCCAAAAACATTCAGTACTTC
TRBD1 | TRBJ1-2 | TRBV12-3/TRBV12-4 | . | CASSLAGGTNYGYTF | TGTGCCAGCAGTTTGGCAGGGGGCACTAACTATGGCTACACCTTC